A selection of T cell receptor beta chains follows, all from one sample in a study of blood T cell repertoires in COVID-19. Produced via immunoSEQ multiplex PCR; TCRdb's table is partial and in-frame only. The sample has under 200,000 clones; under 90% are singletons. The material sequenced was PBMCs or T cells enriched from blood (not recorded which). Every receptor here comes from a man in his fifties who had recovered from COVID-19. CDR3s include the opening cysteine and the closing phenylalanine or tryptophan. A D gene is named only where the DNA matches it firmly. Only some rows state a clone size, as once, few, many or a class for expanded clones.

>TRBJ2-1|14|NA|TRBV7-2|NA
TGTGCCAGCAGACAGGGAATAACCTACAATGAGCAGTTCTTC
CASRQGITYNEQFF
>TRBJ1-1|13|NA|TRBV6-1|NA
TGTGCCAGCAGTGAAAAAAGGGGCGTGGGGGCTTTCTTT
CASSEKRGVGAFF
>TRBJ1-4|15|NA|TRBV28|NA
TGTGCCAGCAGTGTCAGACAAGGAGGTAATGAAAAACTGTTTTTT
CASSVRQGGNEKLFF
>TRBJ1-2|16|NA|TRBV9|TRBD1
TGTGCCAGCAGCGTAGGACCCGGTGGGACAGGTGGCGGCTACACCTTC
CASSVGPGGTGGGYTF
>TRBJ1-3|15|NA|TRBV5-1|NA
TGCGCCAGCAGCTTGGGTCCCGGGACTGGAAACACCATATATTTT
CASSLGPGTGNTIYF
>TRBJ1-2|15|NA|TRBV5-1|TRBD1
TGCGCCAGCACCCGGACAGGGAGGGACGACTATGGCTACACCTTC
CASTRTGRDDYGYTF
>TRBJ2-7|15|NA|TRBV6-6|TRBD1
TGTGCCAGCAGTTTCACAGGGGACCCAACCTACGAGCAGTACTTC
CASSFTGDPTYEQYF
>TRBJ2-3|15|NA|TRBV24-1|TRBD1
TGTGCCACCAGTGATAGGAAAACAGGGGGCGATACGCAGTATTTT
CATSDRKTGGDTQYF
>TRBJ2-3|17|NA|TRBV7-8|NA
TGTGCCAGCAGCCCCCTTCGTGGGCAGGGGAGCACAGATACGCAGTATTTT
CASSPLRGQGSTDTQYF
>TRBJ2-7|15|once|TRBV28|TRBD1
TGTGCCAGCAGACCGGACAGGGTCAAAACCTACGAGCAGTACTTC
CASRPDRVKTYEQYF
>TRBJ1-4|17|NA|TRBV5-1|NA
TGCGCCAGCAGTCAAAAGGTACCGGGACTCGGGCATGAAAAACTGTTTTTT
CASSQKVPGLGHEKLFF
>TRBJ2-5|17|NA|TRBV4-2|NA
TGTGCCAGCAGCCAAAACCAAGCGGCCCTGTACCAAGAGACCCAGTACTTC
CASSQNQAALYQETQYF
>TRBJ2-7|14|NA|TRBV4-2|NA
TGTGCCAGCAGCCAAGATCAGGGGCTATACGAGCAGTACTTC
CASSQDQGLYEQYF
>TRBJ2-3|14|NA|TRBV5-5|TRBD2
TGTGCCAGCAGCTTTAGCGGGGCCTTAGATACGCAGTATTTT
CASSFSGALDTQYF
>TRBJ1-4|15|NA|TRBV29-1|NA
TGCAGCGTTGTTGGGGGCCCGACAACTAATGAAAAACTGTTTTTT
CSVVGGPTTNEKLFF
>TRBJ2-7|15|NA|TRBV11-2|TRBD2
TGTGCCAGCAGCGGACTAGCGGGGAGAACCTACGAGCAGTACTTC
CASSGLAGRTYEQYF
>TRBJ1-2|18|NA|TRBV5-1|TRBD1
TGCGCCAGCAGCCCTGGTGGGACAGGGGGCGTTAATGTCCTTGGCTACACCTTC
CASSPGGTGGVNVLGYTF
>TRBJ1-3|16|NA|TRBV5-6|NA
TGTGCCAGCAGCCGACGACAGGACCCCTCTGGAAACACCATATATTTT
CASSRRQDPSGNTIYF
>TRBJ1-1|15|NA|TRBV7-6|TRBD1
TGTGCCAGCAGCTACGGGACAGGCATGAACACTGAAGCTTTCTTT
CASSYGTGMNTEAFF
>TRBJ1-1|15|NA|TRBV18|TRBD1
TGTGCCAGCTCACGAGAGGACAGGGGGAACACTGAAGCTTTCTTT
CASSREDRGNTEAFF
>TRBJ1-1|13|NA|TRBV5-1|TRBD1
TGCGCCAGCAGTGACAGGGGGAGGACTGAAGCTTTCTTT
CASSDRGRTEAFF
>TRBJ2-5|15|NA|TRBV7-6|NA
TGTGCCAGCAGCTTAGCAGGGCAGGGGAAAGAGACCCAGTACTTC
CASSLAGQGKETQYF
>TRBJ1-6|13|NA|TRBV12-3/TRBV12-4|NA
TGTGCCAGCAGTTTAGCTCCGGACAGCCACCTCCACTTT
CASSLAPDSHLHF
>TRBJ1-1|14|NA|TRBV21-1|NA
TGTGCCAGCAGCACCGAACTAGACGAAGCTGAAGCTTTCTTT
CASSTELDEAEAFF
>TRBJ1-6|13|once|TRBV29-1|TRBD1
TGCAGCGTTGGTGAGGACAGGGGGTCACCCCTCCACTTT
CSVGEDRGSPLHF
>TRBJ1-2|14|NA|TRBV7-3|TRBD1
TGTGCCAGCAGGCGTACCGGGACAGTCTATGGCTACACCTTC
CASRRTGTVYGYTF
>TRBJ1-5|12|NA|TRBV19|NA
TGTGCCAGTAGTAGCGGCAATCAGCCCCAGCATTTT
CASSSGNQPQHF
>TRBJ1-2|13|NA|TRBV19|NA
TGTGCCAGTAGTCCGGGACATTCCGGGGGCTACACCTTC
CASSPGHSGGYTF
>TRBJ2-7|13|NA|TRBV30|NA
TGTGCCTGGGCACGGGACACATCAGCCGAGCAGTACTTC
CAWARDTSAEQYF
>TRBJ2-4|14|NA|TRBV21-1|NA
TGTGCCAAAGATATCACAAAACAGGAAAACATTCAGTACTTC
CAKDITKQENIQYF
>TRBJ1-3|14|NA|TRBV5-1|NA
TGCGCCAGCAGCTTGGGGGACTTTGGAAACACCATATATTTT
CASSLGDFGNTIYF
>TRBJ1-1|14|NA|TRBV7-2|NA
TGTGCCAGCGAAGAGTGGGCATTAAGCACTGAAGCTTTCTTT
CASEEWALSTEAFF
>TRBJ2-1|15|NA|TRBV9|TRBD2
TGTGCCAGCAGCGCGCTAGCGGGGAACTACAATGAGCAGTTCTTC
CASSALAGNYNEQFF
>TRBJ2-1|12|NA|TRBV27|NA
TGTGCCAGCAGTTCCCTAACCAATGAGCAGTTCTTC
CASSSLTNEQFF
>TRBJ2-5|16|NA|TRBV9|NA
TGTGCCAGCAGCGTAGGTCAAGCGGGTGTACAAGAGACCCAGTACTTC
CASSVGQAGVQETQYF
>TRBJ2-2|13|few|TRBV6-5|NA
TGTGCCAGCAGCCTCCTACTAAGCGGGGAGCTGTTTTTT
CASSLLLSGELFF
>TRBJ2-2|17|NA|TRBV3-1/TRBV3-2|TRBD1
TGTGCCAGCAGCAAAGAACCGGGACAGGGTTTCACCGGGGAGCTGTTTTTT
CASSKEPGQGFTGELFF
>TRBJ2-5|11|NA|TRBV3-1/TRBV3-2|NA
TGTGCCAGCAGCCAAGGCACTTCCGAGTACTTC
CASSQGTSEYF
>TRBJ1-1|16|NA|TRBV7-2|TRBD1
TGTGCCAGCAGCTTAGTAGGCTCCCAGGGGGGCACTGAAGCTTTCTTT
CASSLVGSQGGTEAFF
>TRBJ2-7|13|NA|TRBV5-4|NA
TGTGCCAGCAGCATTCCAGGGCGTTACGAGCAGTACTTC
CASSIPGRYEQYF
>TRBJ1-2|14|once|TRBV19|NA
TGTGCCAGTAGTATAGATCCGGGGAACTATGGCTACACCTTC
CASSIDPGNYGYTF
>TRBJ2-7|13|NA|TRBV15|NA
TGTGCCACCAGCAGAGAGGCAACCTACGAGCAGTACTTC
CATSREATYEQYF
>TRBJ1-4|15|NA|TRBV4-2|NA
TGTGCCAGCAGCCAAGAAGGACCAGGGAATGAAAAACTGTTTTTT
CASSQEGPGNEKLFF
>TRBJ1-2|12|NA|TRBV7-9|NA
TGTGCCAGCAGCTTTCCCTCTCCCGGCTACACCTTC
CASSFPSPGYTF
>TRBJ1-4|16|NA|TRBV19|TRBD1
TGTGCCAGCAGAAAAATAACGGGACAGTTTAATGAAAAACTGTTTTTT
CASRKITGQFNEKLFF
>TRBJ1-6|15|NA|TRBV5-6|TRBD1
TGTGCCAGCAGTCAGGGGACAGGGGCTATGGCACCCCTCCACTTT
CASSQGTGAMAPLHF
>TRBJ2-1|15|NA|TRBV11-3|NA
TGTGCCAGCAGCTTAGGAGCGACGGGGTTTAATGAGCAGTTCTTC
CASSLGATGFNEQFF
>TRBJ1-3|15|NA|TRBV18|NA
TGTGCCAGCTCCCCCGGACAGAGCTCTGGAAACACCATATATTTT
CASSPGQSSGNTIYF
>TRBJ2-1|15|NA|TRBV5-1|NA
TGCGCCAGCAGCCCCCCAGCGGTCTCCTACAATGAGCAGTTCTTC
CASSPPAVSYNEQFF
>TRBJ1-6|14|NA|TRBV19|NA
TGTGCCAGTAGGGCGGGGATCTATAATTCACCCCTCCACTTT
CASRAGIYNSPLHF
>TRBJ2-1|16|many|TRBV4-2|TRBD2
TGTGCCAGCAGCCAAGCGACTAGCGGGGGGGCCAATGAGCAGTTCTTC
CASSQATSGGANEQFF
>TRBJ1-1|13|NA|TRBV7-9|NA
TGTGCCAGCAGCTTGACAGCGAACACTGAAGCTTTCTTT
CASSLTANTEAFF
>TRBJ2-1|15|once|TRBV19|TRBD2
TGTGCCAGTAGTCGAAGCGGGGGGGTAAACAATGAGCAGTTCTTC
CASSRSGGVNNEQFF
>TRBJ2-5|15|once|TRBV4-2|NA
TGTGCCAGCAGGCTCACTAGTGTCGACCAAGAGACCCAGTACTTC
CASRLTSVDQETQYF